This TCR beta chain comes out of a study of blood T cell repertoires in COVID-19. Background on the study: The cDNA or gDNA used as material had been derived from T cells, B-cell-depleted T cells, or PBMCs.

TCRdb's table, derived via immunoSEQ multiplex PCR, lists solely in-frame clones and lacks some. Among more than 400,000 clones listed, less than 95% were seen once. V lost 0 bases, J lost 4 bases, and 6 bases lay in between. The CDR3 sequence is 13 residues long. CDR1 and CDR2 from the germline V gene are WNHNN and SYGVQD (reference sequence). This chain joins TRBV10-1 and TRBJ1-1; D gene unclear. The sequence came from a man aged 18-30 years who had recovered from COVID-19. Sequencing was performed on PBMCs or T cells enriched from blood (not recorded which). The CDR3 DNA reads as TGCGCCAGCAGTGAGTCCCGGTTCACTGAAGCTTTCTTT. This translates into CASSESRFTEAFF.